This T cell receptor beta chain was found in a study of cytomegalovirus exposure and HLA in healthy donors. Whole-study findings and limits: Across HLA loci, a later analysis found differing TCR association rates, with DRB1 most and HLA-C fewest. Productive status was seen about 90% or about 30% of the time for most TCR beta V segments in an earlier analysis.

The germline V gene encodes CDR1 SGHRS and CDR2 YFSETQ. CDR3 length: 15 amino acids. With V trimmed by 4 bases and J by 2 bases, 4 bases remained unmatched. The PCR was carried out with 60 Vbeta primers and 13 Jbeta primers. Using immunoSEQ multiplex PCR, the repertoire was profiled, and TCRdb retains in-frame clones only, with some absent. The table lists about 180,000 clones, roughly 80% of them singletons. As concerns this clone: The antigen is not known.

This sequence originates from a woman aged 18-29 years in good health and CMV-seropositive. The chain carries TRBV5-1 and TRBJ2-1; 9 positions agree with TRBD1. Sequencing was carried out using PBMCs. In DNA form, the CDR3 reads TGCGCCAGCAGCCTGAGACAGGGGGCCTACAATGAGCAGTTCTTC. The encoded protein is CASSLRQGAYNEQFF.